Sequencing of this T cell receptor beta chain was carried out in a study of blood T cell repertoires in COVID-19. Study at large: From T cells, B-cell-depleted T cells, or PBMCs came the material, which was cDNA or gDNA.

Germline V CDR1 and CDR2: SGHTA, FQGNSA. This CDR3 is built from 15 residues. V trimming: 5 bases; J trimming: 7 bases; junction bases outside the gene matches: 8. Study processing details: Using reference gene primer amplification, nucleated cell counts were estimated. Measured with immunoSEQ multiplex PCR; TCRdb has only the in-frame clones, and not every one. V and J calls plus clone size are reproduced from that table; the DNA served to infer D and trimming. This sample carries some 230,000 clones, roughly 84% of them seen once, and the ten largest clones take approximately 2.5%. The table lists this clone with a count of one.

The source of this sequence is a woman aged 60 to 75 with acute or convalescent COVID-19. The V call is TRBV7-2, the J call TRBJ1-6; 7 bases align to TRBD1. Specimen: peripheral blood. As DNA, the CDR3 is TGTGCCAGCAGCCCCGTGGGGACAGCGAATTCACCCCTCCACTTT. Its protein is CASSPVGTANSPLHF.